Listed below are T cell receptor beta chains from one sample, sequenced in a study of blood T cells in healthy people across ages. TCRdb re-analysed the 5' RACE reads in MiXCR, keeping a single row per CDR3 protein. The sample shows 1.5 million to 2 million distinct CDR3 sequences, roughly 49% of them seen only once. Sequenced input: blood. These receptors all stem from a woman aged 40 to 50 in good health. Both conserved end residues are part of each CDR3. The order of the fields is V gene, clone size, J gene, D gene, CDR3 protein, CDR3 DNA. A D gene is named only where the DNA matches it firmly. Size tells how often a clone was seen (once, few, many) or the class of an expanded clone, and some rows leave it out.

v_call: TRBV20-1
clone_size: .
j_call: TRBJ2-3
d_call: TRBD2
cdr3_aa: CSARPASGPADTQYF
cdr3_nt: TGCAGTGCTAGACCCGCTAGCGGCCCTGCAGATACGCAGTATTTT

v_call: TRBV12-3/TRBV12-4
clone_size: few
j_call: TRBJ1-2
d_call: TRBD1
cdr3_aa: CASSPGQARGYTF
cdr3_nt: TGTGCCAGCAGCCCCGGACAGGCGCGAGGCTACACCTTC

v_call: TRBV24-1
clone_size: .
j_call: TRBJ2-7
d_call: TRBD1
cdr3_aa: CATSDSGTGGGNEQYF
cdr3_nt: TGTGCCACCAGTGATTCGGGGACAGGGGGCGGGAACGAGCAGTACTTC

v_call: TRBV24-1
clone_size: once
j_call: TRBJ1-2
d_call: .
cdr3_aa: CATSGGTNYGYTF
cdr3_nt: TGTGCCACCAGTGGTGGAACTAACTATGGCTACACCTTC

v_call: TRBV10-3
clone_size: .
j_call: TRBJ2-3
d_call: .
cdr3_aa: CAISSQALADTQYF
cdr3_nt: TGTGCCATCAGTTCTCAGGCCCTGGCAGATACGCAGTATTTT

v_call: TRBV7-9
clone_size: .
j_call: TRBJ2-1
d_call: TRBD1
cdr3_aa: CASSLRDRSNNEQFF
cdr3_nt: TGTGCCAGCAGCTTAAGGGACAGGTCAAACAATGAGCAGTTCTTC

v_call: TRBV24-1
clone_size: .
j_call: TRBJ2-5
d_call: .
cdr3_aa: CATNSLREETQYF
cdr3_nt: TGTGCCACCAATTCCCTCAGGGAAGAGACCCAGTACTTC

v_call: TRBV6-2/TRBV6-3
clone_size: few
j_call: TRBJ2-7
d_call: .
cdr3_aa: CASSYSIGYEQYF
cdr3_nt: TGTGCCAGCAGTTACTCGATAGGGTACGAGCAGTACTTC

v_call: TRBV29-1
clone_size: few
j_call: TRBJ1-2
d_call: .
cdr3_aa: CSVATAPYGYTF
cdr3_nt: TGCAGCGTTGCAACTGCCCCCTATGGCTACACCTTC

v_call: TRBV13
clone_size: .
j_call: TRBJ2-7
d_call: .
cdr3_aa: CASRAFSSYEQYF
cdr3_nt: TGTGCCAGCAGAGCCTTCTCTAGCTACGAGCAGTACTTC

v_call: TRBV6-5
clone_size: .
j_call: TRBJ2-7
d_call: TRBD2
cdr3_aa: CASSYHGTSVEQYF
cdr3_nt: TGTGCCAGCAGTTACCACGGGACTAGCGTCGAGCAGTACTTC

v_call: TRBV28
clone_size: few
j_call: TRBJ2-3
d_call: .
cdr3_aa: CASSFGQISVTDTQYF
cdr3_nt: TGTGCCAGCAGTTTTGGGCAGATTAGCGTCACAGATACGCAGTATTTT

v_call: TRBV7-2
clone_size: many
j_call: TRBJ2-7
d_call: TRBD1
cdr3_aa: CASSSRTGPYEQYF
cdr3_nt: TGCGCCAGCAGCTCAAGGACAGGGCCCTACGAGCAGTACTTC

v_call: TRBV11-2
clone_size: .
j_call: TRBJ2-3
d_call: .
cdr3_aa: CASSLRVSPTDTQYF
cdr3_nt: TGTGCCAGCAGCTTACGCGTGAGCCCGACAGATACGCAGTATTTT

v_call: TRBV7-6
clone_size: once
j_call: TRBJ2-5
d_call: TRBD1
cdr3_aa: CASSSRGQHQTQYF
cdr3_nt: TGTGCCAGCAGCTCCAGGGGACAGCATCAGACCCAGTACTTC

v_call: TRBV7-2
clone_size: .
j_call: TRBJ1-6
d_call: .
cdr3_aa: CASSLSWDLYSPLHF
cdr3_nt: TGTGCCAGCAGCTTATCTTGGGACTTATATTCACCCCTCCACTTT

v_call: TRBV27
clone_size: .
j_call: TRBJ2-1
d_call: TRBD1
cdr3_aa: CASGGTGGGFNEQFF
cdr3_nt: TGTGCCAGCGGGGGGACAGGGGGCGGGTTCAATGAGCAGTTCTTC

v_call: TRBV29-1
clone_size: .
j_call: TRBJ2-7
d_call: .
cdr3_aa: CSFLGESYEQYF
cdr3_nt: TGCAGCTTTCTGGGGGAAAGCTACGAGCAGTACTTC

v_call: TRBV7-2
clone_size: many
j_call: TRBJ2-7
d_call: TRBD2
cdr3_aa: CASSLFAGGLGEQYF
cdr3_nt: TGTGCCAGCAGCTTGTTCGCGGGGGGGCTCGGCGAGCAGTACTTC

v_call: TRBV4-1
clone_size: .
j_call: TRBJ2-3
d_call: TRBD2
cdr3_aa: CASSQEGGTAGGTSTDTQYF
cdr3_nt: TGCGCCAGCAGCCAAGAAGGGGGAACAGCGGGGGGCACGAGCACAGATACGCAGTATTTT

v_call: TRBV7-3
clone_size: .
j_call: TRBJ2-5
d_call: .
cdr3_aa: CASSLRSGPEETQYF
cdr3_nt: TGTGCCAGCAGCTTAAGATCGGGGCCCGAGGAGACCCAGTACTTC

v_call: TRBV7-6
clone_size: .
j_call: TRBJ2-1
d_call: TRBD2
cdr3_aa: CASSLALSGGAYNEQFF
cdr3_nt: TGTGCCAGCAGCTTAGCCCTCAGCGGGGGCGCCTACAATGAGCAGTTCTTC

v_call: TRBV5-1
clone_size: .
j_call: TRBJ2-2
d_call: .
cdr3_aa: CASSSRGGGELFF
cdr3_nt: TGCGCCAGCAGCAGCCGGGGAGGAGGGGAGCTGTTTTTT

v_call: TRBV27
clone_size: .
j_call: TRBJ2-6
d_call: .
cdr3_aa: CASSLWGGAESSGANVLTF
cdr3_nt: TGTGCCAGCAGTTTATGGGGGGGCGCGGAGTCCTCTGGGGCCAACGTCCTGACTTTC

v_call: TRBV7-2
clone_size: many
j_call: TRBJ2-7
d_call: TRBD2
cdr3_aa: CASSLRAGVVYEQYF
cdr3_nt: TGTGCCAGCAGCTTAAGAGCGGGGGTGGTCTACGAGCAGTACTTC

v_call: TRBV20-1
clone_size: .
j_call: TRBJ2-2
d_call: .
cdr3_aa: CSAKEGANTGELFF
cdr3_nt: TGCAGTGCTAAGGAGGGGGCGAACACCGGGGAGCTGTTTTTT

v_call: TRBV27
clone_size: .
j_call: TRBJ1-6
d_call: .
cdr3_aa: CASSFRADIASPLHF
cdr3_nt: TGTGCCAGCAGTTTTAGAGCGGACATCGCTTCACCCCTCCACTTT

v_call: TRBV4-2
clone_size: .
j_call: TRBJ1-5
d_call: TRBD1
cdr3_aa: CASRAGGPDSNQPQHF
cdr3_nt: TGTGCCAGCAGGGCAGGGGGACCCGATAGCAATCAGCCCCAGCATTTT

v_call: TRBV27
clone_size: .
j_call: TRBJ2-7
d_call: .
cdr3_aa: CATGRTGKIYEQYF
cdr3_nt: TGTGCCACTGGGCGTACAGGGAAAATCTACGAGCAGTACTTC

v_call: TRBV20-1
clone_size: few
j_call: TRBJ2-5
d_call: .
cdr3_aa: CSASRISGETQYF
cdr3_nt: TGCAGTGCTAGTCGGATTAGCGGAGAGACCCAGTACTTC

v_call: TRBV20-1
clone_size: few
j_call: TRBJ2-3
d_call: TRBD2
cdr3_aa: CSATKLAGGGSYTDTQYF
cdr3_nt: TGCAGTGCTACCAAACTAGCGGGGGGCGGCTCATACACAGATACGCAGTATTTT

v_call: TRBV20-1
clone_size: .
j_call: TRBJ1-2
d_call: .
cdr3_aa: CSARVRGGNGYTF
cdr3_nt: TGCAGTGCTAGAGTACGGGGGGGCAATGGCTACACCTTC

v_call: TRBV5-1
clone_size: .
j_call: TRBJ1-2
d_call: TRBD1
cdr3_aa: CASSQQLTGGVGYGYTF
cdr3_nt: TGCGCCAGCAGCCAGCAACTTACAGGGGGCGTCGGCTATGGCTACACCTTC

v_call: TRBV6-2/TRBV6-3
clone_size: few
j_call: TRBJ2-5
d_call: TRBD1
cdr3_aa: CASSFRGSTQYF
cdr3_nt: TGTGCCAGCAGTTTCAGGGGGTCGACCCAGTACTTC

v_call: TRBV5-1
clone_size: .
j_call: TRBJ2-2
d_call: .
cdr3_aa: CASSSLGQSTGELFF
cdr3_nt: TGCGCCAGCAGCAGTCTGGGGCAGAGCACCGGGGAGCTGTTTTTT

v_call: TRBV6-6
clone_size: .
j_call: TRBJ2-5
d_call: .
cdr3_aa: CASSYNPFQETQYF
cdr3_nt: TGTGCCAGCAGTTACAACCCGTTCCAAGAGACCCAGTACTTC

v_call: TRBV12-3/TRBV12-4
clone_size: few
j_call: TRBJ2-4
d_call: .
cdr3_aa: CASSSRVEWDIQYF
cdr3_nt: TGTGCCAGCAGTTCCCGGGTTGAATGGGACATTCAGTACTTC

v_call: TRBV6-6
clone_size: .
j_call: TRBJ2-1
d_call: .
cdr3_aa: CASSYIAETQFF
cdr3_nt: TGTGCCAGCAGTTACATTGCGGAGACCCAGTTCTTC

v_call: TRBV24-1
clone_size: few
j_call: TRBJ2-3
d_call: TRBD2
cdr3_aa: CATSDLTSSGGWSTSTDTQYF
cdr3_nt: TGTGCCACCAGTGATCTGACGTCTAGCGGGGGCTGGAGCACTAGCACAGATACGCAGTATTTT

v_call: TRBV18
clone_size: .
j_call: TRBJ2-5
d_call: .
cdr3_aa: CASSPQDEETQYF
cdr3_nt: TGTGCCAGCTCACCACAAGACGAAGAGACCCAGTACTTC

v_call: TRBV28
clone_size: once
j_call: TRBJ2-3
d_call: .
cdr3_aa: CASNPKLADDTQYF
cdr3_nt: TGTGCCAGCAACCCAAAACTAGCAGACGATACGCAGTATTTT

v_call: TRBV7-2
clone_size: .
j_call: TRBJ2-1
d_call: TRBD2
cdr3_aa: CASSLMRGTYNEQFF
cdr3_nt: TGTGCCAGCAGCTTAATGCGGGGGACCTACAATGAGCAGTTCTTC

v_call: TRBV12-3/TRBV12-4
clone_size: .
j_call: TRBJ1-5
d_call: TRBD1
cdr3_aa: CASSLDRGDGNQHQHF
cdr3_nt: TGTGCCAGCAGTTTGGACAGGGGGGACGGCAATCAGCACCAGCATTTT

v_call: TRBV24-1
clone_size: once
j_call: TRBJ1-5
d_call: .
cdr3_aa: CATSDSQVSGNNQPQHF
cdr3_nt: TGTGCCACCAGTGATTCCCAAGTCTCAGGGAACAATCAGCCCCAGCATTTT

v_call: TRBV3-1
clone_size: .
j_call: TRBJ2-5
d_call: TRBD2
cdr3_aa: CASSQRGGWVETQYF
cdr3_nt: TGTGCCAGCAGCCAAAGGGGAGGGTGGGTCGAGACCCAGTACTTC

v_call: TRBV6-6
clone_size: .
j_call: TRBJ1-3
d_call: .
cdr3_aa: CASSYLGPAGNTIYF
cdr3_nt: TGTGCCAGCAGTTACCTGGGGCCGGCTGGAAACACCATATATTTT

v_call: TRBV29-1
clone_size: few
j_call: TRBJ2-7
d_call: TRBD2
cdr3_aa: CSVERRGARYEQYF
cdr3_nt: TGCAGCGTTGAGCGGCGGGGGGCTCGCTACGAGCAGTACTTC

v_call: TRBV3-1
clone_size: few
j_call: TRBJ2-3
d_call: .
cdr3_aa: CASSPSMGPQNTQYF
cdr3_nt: TGTGCCAGCAGCCCCAGCATGGGTCCTCAAAATACGCAGTATTTT

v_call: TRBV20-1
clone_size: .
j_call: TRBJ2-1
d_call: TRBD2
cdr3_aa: CGAYGTSGGLYNEQFF
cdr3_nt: TGCGGTGCCTATGGGACTAGCGGGGGACTGTACAATGAGCAGTTCTTC

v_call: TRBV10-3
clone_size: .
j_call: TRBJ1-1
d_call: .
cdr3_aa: CAIASTGNTEAFF
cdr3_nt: TGTGCCATCGCCTCGACAGGGAACACTGAAGCTTTCTTT

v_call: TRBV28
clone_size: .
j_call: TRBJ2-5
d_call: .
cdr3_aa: CASSFNGWETQYF
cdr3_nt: TGTGCCAGCAGTTTCAACGGGTGGGAGACCCAGTACTTC

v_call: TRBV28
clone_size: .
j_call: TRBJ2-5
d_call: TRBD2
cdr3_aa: CASSLMAGEGTQYF
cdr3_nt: TGTGCCAGCAGTCTAATGGCGGGGGAGGGGACCCAGTACTTC

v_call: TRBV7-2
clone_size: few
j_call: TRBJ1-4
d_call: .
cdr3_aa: CASSLTVQGEKLFF
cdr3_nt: TGTGCCAGCAGCTTAACGGTCCAGGGTGAAAAACTGTTTTTT

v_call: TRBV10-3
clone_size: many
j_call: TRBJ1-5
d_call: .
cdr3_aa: CAISEGRDNQPQHF
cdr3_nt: TGTGCCATCAGTGAAGGTCGGGACAATCAGCCCCAGCATTTT